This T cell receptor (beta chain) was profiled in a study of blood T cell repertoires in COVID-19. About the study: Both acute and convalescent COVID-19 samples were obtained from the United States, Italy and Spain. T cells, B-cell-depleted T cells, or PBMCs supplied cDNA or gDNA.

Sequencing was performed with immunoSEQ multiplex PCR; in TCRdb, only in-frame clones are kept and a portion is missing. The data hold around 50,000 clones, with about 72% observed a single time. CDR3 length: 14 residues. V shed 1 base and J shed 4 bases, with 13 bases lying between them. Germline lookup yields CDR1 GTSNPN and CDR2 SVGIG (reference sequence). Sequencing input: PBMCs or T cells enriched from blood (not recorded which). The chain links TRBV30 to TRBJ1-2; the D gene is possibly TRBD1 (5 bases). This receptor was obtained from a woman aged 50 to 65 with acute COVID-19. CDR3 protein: CAWSEPGRIYGYTF. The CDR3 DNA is TGTGCCTGGAGTGAGCCAGGGAGGATCTATGGCTACACCTTC.